One sample yielded the 32 T cell receptor beta chains listed below, sequenced in a study of T-cell reconstitution after alpha-beta-depleted transplantation in children. Preparation of the TCRbeta library was carried out with unique molecular identifiers. TCRdb re-analysed the PCR reads in MiXCR, keeping a single row per CDR3 protein. The sample has 120,000 to 150,000 distinct CDR3 sequences; about 8.8% are singletons. The sequencing used PBMCs, mostly from graft donor cells, collected 180 days after TCRalphabeta/CD19-depleted stem cell transplant. These receptors were collected from a female patient younger than 10 who had a stem cell transplant for congenital amegakaryocytic thrombocytopenia, so the T cells may come from the graft donor.

This chain joins TRBV19 and TRBJ1-1; D not certain. Germline V lookup: CDR1 LNHDA, CDR2 SQIVND (reference sequence). The CDR3 is 12 amino acids. V shed 5 bases and J shed 4 bases, with 8 bases lying between them. The CDR3 DNA reads TGTGCCAGTAGTCGTCAACCCACTGAAGCTTTCTTT. Translating it yields CASSRQPTEAFF.

In this sample, this clonotype turned up a few times. The V and J genes are TRBV4-3 and TRBJ2-7; D perhaps matches TRBD2 (6 bases). This CDR3 contains 16 residues. CDR1 is LGHNA, CDR2 YSLEER, per germline. The V end was cut by 1 base, the J end by 2 bases, with 15 bases between. The CDR3: CASSQGIGRGTYEQYF. CDR3 nucleotides: TGCGCCAGCAGCCAAGGTATTGGGCGGGGCACCTACGAGCAGTACTTC.

This clonotype was recorded at least ten times. This rearrangement joins TRBV6-2 or TRBV6-3 to TRBJ2-1, with 8 bases aligning to TRBD2. Trimming at V came to 0 bases and at J to 3 bases, leaving 4 bases not matched to a gene. The CDR3 is made up of 16 amino acids. Per germline, CDR1 MNHEY and CDR2 SVGEGT. The CDR3 coding sequence is TGTGCCAGCAGTTACTCGAAGCTAGCGGGCTACAATGAGCAGTTCTTC. This sequence encodes CASSYSKLAGYNEQFF.

This clonotype occurred a few times. The chain is built from TRBV18 and TRBJ2-2; D perhaps matches TRBD1 (5 bases). The CDR3 has 16 residues. With 0 bases removed from V and 1 base from J, the gap between germline ends came to 9 bases. Germline assignment: CDR1 KGHSH and CDR2 LQKENI. CDR3 coding DNA: TGTGCCAGCTCACCACCAGGGGCCCTGAACACCGGGGAGCTGTTTTTT. Translation gives CASSPPGALNTGELFF.

In regard to this clonotype: A much larger clone differs from this one at a single base, so this may be a read error. V gene TRBV12-3 or TRBV12-4 combines with J gene TRBJ1-5; TRBD1 is a possible D gene (6 bases). CDR3 size: 15 residues. For the CDR3, the DNA is TGTGCCAGCAGTTCGGTACAGGGAAGCAATCAGACCCAGCATTTT. It yields the protein CASSSVQGSNQTQHF.

This clonotype was seen at least ten times. In DNA, the CDR3 is TGCAGTGCTAGAGATTCTTCGGCTAGCGGAAGCACAGATACGCAGTATTTT. Encoded protein: CSARDSSASGSTDTQYF. The rearrangement uses TRBV20-1 and TRBJ2-3; 7 bases map to TRBD2. Germline V lookup: CDR1 DFQATT, CDR2 SNEGSKA (reference sequence). This CDR3 is 17 amino acids long. V shed 0 bases, J shed 0 bases, and the junction held 9 bases outside the gene matches.

This clonotype was detected only a few times. V and J are TRBV20-1 and TRBJ2-1, with TRBD2 identical over 7 bases. The CDR3 length is 17 residues. After removal of 1 base from V and 8 bases from J, the junction contained 17 bases not matched to a gene. CDR1 and CDR2 from the germline V gene are DFQATT and SNEGSKA (reference sequence). Here the CDR3 reads CSARVLEGRETKDEQFF. CDR3 DNA: TGCAGTGCTAGAGTTCTCGAGGGGCGGGAGACAAAGGATGAGCAGTTCTTC.

This clonotype has at least ten counts. The V call is TRBV10-3, the J call TRBJ1-4, with 7 positions matching TRBD1. Germline values: CDR1 ENHRY, CDR2 SYGVKD. The CDR3 is 12 amino acids. The V and J ends lost 10 bases and 8 bases, in that order; junction bases with no gene match: 7. CDR3 nucleotide sequence: TGTGCCACCAGACAGGGAGCAGAAAAACTGTTTTTT. As protein: CATRQGAEKLFF.

This clonotype has a count of ten or more. J is TRBJ2-7 and V is TRBV25-1; 7 bases match TRBD1. CDR1 is MGHDK and CDR2 is SYGVNS in the germline V gene. The CDR3 runs to 14 residues. V lost 4 bases and J lost 1; bases outside the gene matches: 4. The CDR3 spells CASSAWDSSYEQYF. CDR3 in DNA: TGTGCCAGCAGTGCCTGGGACAGTTCCTACGAGCAGTACTTC.

This clonotype was seen a single time. A much larger clone is a single base away; this may be a read error. The chain uses TRBV20-1 and TRBJ2-2, with D possibly called TRBD1 or TRBD2 (6 bases each). Germline CDR1 and CDR2: DFQATT and SNEGSKA (reference sequence). The CDR3 is 13 amino acids. The CDR3 protein is CSGRVWDTGEPFF. The CDR3, as DNA: TGCAGTGGGAGGGTATGGGACACCGGGGAGCCGTTTTTT.

This clonotype was seen repeatedly, ten times or more. V gene TRBV4-3 combines with J gene TRBJ2-1; TRBD2 agrees at 8 bases. The germline CDR1 and CDR2 sequences are LGHNA and YSLEER. V trimming: 0 bases; J trimming: 0 bases; junction bases outside the gene matches: 4. The CDR3 length is 17 residues. CDR3: CASSQDLAGVSYNEQFF. The CDR3 DNA reads as TGCGCCAGCAGCCAAGATCTAGCGGGTGTCTCCTACAATGAGCAGTTCTTC.

The chain employs TRBV18 and TRBJ1-1; TRBD1 is a possible D gene (5 bases). From germline, CDR1 is KGHSH and CDR2 LQKENI. Trimming took off 0 bases at V and 7 bases at J, with 12 bases between the two ends. The CDR3 contains 14 residues. The CDR3 sequence: CASSPPRWGFEAFF. In DNA form, the CDR3 reads TGTGCCAGCTCACCACCGAGGTGGGGGTTTGAAGCTTTCTTT.

This clonotype was recorded many times. The rearrangement links TRBV5-1 to TRBJ2-1; 11 nucleotides agree with TRBD2. Germline loops: CDR1 SGHRS, CDR2 YFSETQ. V lost 3 bases and J lost 5; bases outside the gene matches: 13. The CDR3 has 18 amino acids. CDR3 sequence reads: CASSSQKTSGGPHNEQFF. The CDR3 nucleotides read TGCGCCAGCAGCTCCCAGAAAACTAGCGGGGGACCACACAATGAGCAGTTCTTC.

This clonotype was counted only a few times. The chain has TRBV4-1 and TRBJ1-6; D is uncertain. The germline gives CDR1 MGHRA, CDR2 YSYEKL. The CDR3 totals 15 residues. Trimming took 4 bases from V and 4 from J, leaving 11 bases between them. The CDR3 bases are TGCGCCAGCAGCCTCCAGACATCTTATAATTCACCCCTCCACTTT. This gives the protein CASSLQTSYNSPLHF.

This clonotype occurred many times. The chain combines TRBV6-1 with TRBJ2-7, with D possibly matching TRBD1 (5 bases). This CDR3 has 15 residues. V gave up 6 bases and J gave up 0 bases, with 15 bases separating them. CDR1 is MNHNS and CDR2 is SASEGT in the germline V gene. The CDR3 nucleotides read TGTGCCAGCAGAGCCAGGGCGGCGAGCTCCTACGAGCAGTACTTC. It is translated as CASRARAASSYEQYF.

This clonotype was counted ten times or more. The V gene is TRBV15, the J gene TRBJ2-7, with TRBD2 as a possible D gene (6 bases). The germline CDR1 and CDR2 sequences are LNHNV and YYDKDF (reference sequence). Deletions cut 0 bases from V and 2 bases from J, with 17 bases between. The CDR3 loop spans 17 amino acids. The CDR3 sequence: CATSRDGGPGPPYEQYF. The CDR3, as DNA: TGTGCCACCAGCAGAGATGGAGGGCCGGGCCCCCCCTACGAGCAGTACTTC.

This chain joins TRBV7-2 and TRBJ1-3; D call uncertain. The germline V gene has CDR1 SGHTA and CDR2 FQGNSA. Trimming cost V 5 bases and J 2 bases, with 10 bases left between them. There are 14 residues in the CDR3. The CDR3 DNA reads as TGTGCCAGCAGCGTTTATCGGGCTGGAAACACCATATATTTT. This sequence encodes CASSVYRAGNTIYF.

In this sample, this clonotype turned up many times. This rearrangement joins TRBV7-9 to TRBJ2-1, with D perhaps assigned TRBD1 or TRBD2 (5 bases each). Germline V gene data show CDR1 as SEHNR and CDR2 as FQNEAQ (reference sequence). CDR3 size: 15 residues. Trimming stripped 2 bases from V and 9 bases from J, with 17 bases between. The CDR3 protein is CASSLLLGTGSEQFF. The DNA of the CDR3 is TGTGCCAGCAGCTTACTTCTGGGGACGGGAAGTGAGCAGTTCTTC.

This clonotype has at least ten counts. The CDR3 loop reads CASSYGREYEQYF. In DNA, the CDR3 is TGTGCCAGCAGTTACGGCAGGGAGTACGAGCAGTACTTC. V usage is TRBV6-5 and J usage is TRBJ2-7; TRBD1 or TRBD2 may be the D gene (5 bases each). The germline gives CDR1 MNHEY, CDR2 SVGAGI. Trimming removed 2 bases at V and 4 bases at J, with 9 bases between. The CDR3 spans 13 residues.

This clonotype was seen only a few times. This chain links TRBV5-1 with TRBJ2-1; 10 bases are a match to TRBD1. CDR3 length: 14 amino acids. Germline CDR1 and CDR2: SGHRS and YFSETQ. The junction had 2 bases not matched to a gene; V was cut back by 6 bases and J by 2 bases. The CDR3 reads CASTGQGTYNEQFF. The CDR3 DNA reads as TGCGCCAGCACGGGACAGGGGACCTACAATGAGCAGTTCTTC.

This clonotype was detected ten times or more. J is TRBJ2-1 and V is TRBV7-8; 7 bases line up with TRBD2. Trimming removed 7 bases from V and 8 bases from J; junction bases left unmatched: 17. CDR3 length equals 16 residues. Looked up from germline, CDR1 is SGHVS and CDR2 is FQNEAQ. DNA for the CDR3: TGTGCCAGCAAACCAGAAGGGTGGCGGGAGCTCGATGAGCAGTTCTTC. Its translation: CASKPEGWRELDEQFF.

This clonotype has a count of ten or more. The chain joins TRBV20-1 to TRBJ2-6; 8 bases map to TRBD1. The CDR3 is 15 amino acids. Trimming cost V 6 bases and J 2 bases; bases outside gene matches: 6. The V gene's germline CDR1 is DFQATT and CDR2 SNEGSKA (reference sequence). The CDR3 is CSAPRTGPGANVLTF. CDR3 sequence (DNA): TGCAGTGCGCCAAGGACAGGGCCTGGGGCCAACGTCCTGACTTTC.

This clonotype was detected only a few times. The CDR3 DNA reads TGTGCCAGCAGTGAACTTGACAGGAACACTGAAGCTTTCTTT. It translates to CASSELDRNTEAFF. V usage is TRBV6-1 and J usage is TRBJ1-1; possible D gene TRBD1, 5 bases. The CDR3 runs to 14 residues. Deletions cut 2 bases from V and 1 base from J, with 8 bases between. The germline V gene encodes CDR1 MNHNS and CDR2 SASEGT.

This rearrangement joins TRBV6-6 to TRBJ2-3; TRBD1 is a possible D gene (5 bases). Trimming removed 7 bases from V and 0 bases from J, with 8 bases in between. The CDR3 is 13 amino acids. CDR1 and CDR2 from the germline V gene are MNHNY and SVGAGI (reference sequence). The CDR3 DNA reads TGTGCCAGCAAAGACAGCAGCACAGATACGCAGTATTTT. Amino acids: CASKDSSTDTQYF.

This clonotype was recorded many times. This chain uses TRBV30 with TRBJ1-2, with D unresolved. This CDR3 has 14 amino acids. V was clipped by 0 bases and J by 5 bases, with 13 bases between them. The germline CDR1 and CDR2 sequences are GTSNPN and SVGIG (reference sequence). CDR3 amino acids: CAWSVRRRTYGYTF. In DNA, the CDR3 is TGTGCCTGGAGTGTACGAAGGAGGACTTATGGCTACACCTTC.

In its sample, this clonotype was seen many times. The chain is built from TRBV20-1 and TRBJ1-1; D possibly corresponds to TRBD1 (6 bases). V was trimmed by 5 bases and J by 5 bases, leaving 15 bases between them. CDR1 and CDR2 (germline): DFQATT, SNEGSKA (reference sequence). The CDR3 is made up of 13 amino acids. DNA for the CDR3: TGCAGTGCTTCGGCAGGGGCGAGTACTGAAGCTTTCTTT. Translation gives CSASAGASTEAFF.

In its sample, this clonotype was seen many times. This chain uses TRBV28 with TRBJ1-1; D ambiguous. This CDR3 spans 14 amino acids. CDR1 and CDR2 from the germline V gene are MDHEN and SYDVKM. The germline V and J ends were trimmed by 1 base and 4 bases, with 10 bases remaining between them. The CDR3 coding sequence is TGTGCCAGCAGTTTATTTCCCCGGAGCACTGAAGCTTTCTTT. Its protein product is CASSLFPRSTEAFF.

This clonotype has a count of ten or more. The chain combines TRBV28 with TRBJ2-1; D not certain. With 8 bases removed from V and 3 bases from J, the gap between germline ends came to 17 bases. CDR1 is MDHEN, CDR2 SYDVKM, per germline. The CDR3 contains 15 residues. The CDR3 loop reads CASAVLPRNYNEQFF. In DNA form, the CDR3 reads TGTGCCAGCGCCGTACTCCCGAGAAACTACAATGAGCAGTTCTTC. The full variable domain, completed using reference TRBV28 and TRBJ2-1, is DVKVTQSSRYLVKRTGEKVFLECVQDMDHENMFWYRQDPGLGLRLIYFSYDVKMKEKGDIPEGYSVSREKKERFSLILESASTNQTSMYLCASAVLPRNYNEQFFGPGTRLTVL.

This clonotype was counted at least ten times. The gene calls are TRBV12-3 or TRBV12-4 and TRBJ1-2; possible D gene TRBD1, 5 bases. Trimming cost V 3 bases and J 7 bases, with 15 bases left between them. CDR3 length: 14 residues. The DNA for the CDR3 is TGTGCCAGCAGTTTTCGGCAGGGAAGAGGTGGCTACACCTTC. The encoded protein is CASSFRQGRGGYTF.

The rearrangement links TRBV29-1 to TRBJ2-5; D tentatively fits TRBD1 or TRBD2 (5 bases each). Looked up from germline, CDR1 is SQVTM and CDR2 is ANQGSEA. The CDR3 totals 14 residues. Trimming took 3 bases from V and 2 from J, leaving 13 bases between them. The DNA of the CDR3 is TGCAGCGTTGAGACAGCGGATTCACAAGAGACCCAGTACTTC. Translating it yields CSVETADSQETQYF.

The chain carries TRBV28 and TRBJ2-7, with D perhaps given as TRBD1 or TRBD2 (6 bases each). CDR1 and CDR2 from the germline V gene are MDHEN and SYDVKM. V was trimmed by 7 bases and J by 3 bases, leaving 13 bases between them. The CDR3 is 13 residues long. CDR3 sequence reads: CASIDAGHYEQYF. In DNA, the CDR3 is TGTGCCAGCATCGACGCGGGACACTACGAGCAGTACTTC. Complete variable domain (other parts from reference TRBV28 and TRBJ2-7): DVKVTQSSRYLVKRTGEKVFLECVQDMDHENMFWYRQDPGLGLRLIYFSYDVKMKEKGDIPEGYSVSREKKERFSLILESASTNQTSMYLCASIDAGHYEQYFGPGTRLTVT.

This clonotype has more than one count but fewer than ten. The chain couples TRBV28 to TRBJ1-2; unclear D gene. Germline assignment: CDR1 MDHEN and CDR2 SYDVKM. This CDR3 contains 16 residues. The germline V and J ends were trimmed by 5 bases and 0 bases, with 16 bases remaining between them. CDR3 protein: CASSQNVAGANYGYTF. The CDR3 DNA is TGTGCCAGCAGTCAAAACGTTGCCGGAGCTAACTATGGCTACACCTTC.